This T cell receptor (beta chain) was found in a study of blood T cell repertoires in COVID-19. About the study: Collection of acute and convalescent COVID-19 samples took place in the United States, Italy and Spain. T cells, B-cell-depleted T cells, or PBMCs provided the cDNA or gDNA that served as material.

In the source study's methods: Amplified reference gene primers provided the basis for estimating nucleated cell counts. Repertoires were generated with immunoSEQ multiplex PCR, while TCRdb's copy carries only in-frame clones and drops some. V and J calls and clone size follow that table, whereas D and trimming were derived from the DNA. The sample shows 200,000 to 300,000 clones, around 90% of them seen only once. Trimming cost V 2 bases and J 7 bases; bases outside gene matches: 9. The CDR3 length is 15 residues. Germline-derived CDR1 and CDR2 are MGHRA and YSYEKL. The V call is TRBV4-1, the J call TRBJ2-5, with 8 bases matching TRBD1. The sequencing sample was made of peripheral blood. This TCR was sampled from a woman aged 55-69 years with COVID-19, enrolled during active disease. The CDR3 DNA sequence: TGCGCCAGCAGCCAACTCGGACAGGGTTTAGGGACCCAGTACTTC. Translation: CASSQLGQGLGTQYF.